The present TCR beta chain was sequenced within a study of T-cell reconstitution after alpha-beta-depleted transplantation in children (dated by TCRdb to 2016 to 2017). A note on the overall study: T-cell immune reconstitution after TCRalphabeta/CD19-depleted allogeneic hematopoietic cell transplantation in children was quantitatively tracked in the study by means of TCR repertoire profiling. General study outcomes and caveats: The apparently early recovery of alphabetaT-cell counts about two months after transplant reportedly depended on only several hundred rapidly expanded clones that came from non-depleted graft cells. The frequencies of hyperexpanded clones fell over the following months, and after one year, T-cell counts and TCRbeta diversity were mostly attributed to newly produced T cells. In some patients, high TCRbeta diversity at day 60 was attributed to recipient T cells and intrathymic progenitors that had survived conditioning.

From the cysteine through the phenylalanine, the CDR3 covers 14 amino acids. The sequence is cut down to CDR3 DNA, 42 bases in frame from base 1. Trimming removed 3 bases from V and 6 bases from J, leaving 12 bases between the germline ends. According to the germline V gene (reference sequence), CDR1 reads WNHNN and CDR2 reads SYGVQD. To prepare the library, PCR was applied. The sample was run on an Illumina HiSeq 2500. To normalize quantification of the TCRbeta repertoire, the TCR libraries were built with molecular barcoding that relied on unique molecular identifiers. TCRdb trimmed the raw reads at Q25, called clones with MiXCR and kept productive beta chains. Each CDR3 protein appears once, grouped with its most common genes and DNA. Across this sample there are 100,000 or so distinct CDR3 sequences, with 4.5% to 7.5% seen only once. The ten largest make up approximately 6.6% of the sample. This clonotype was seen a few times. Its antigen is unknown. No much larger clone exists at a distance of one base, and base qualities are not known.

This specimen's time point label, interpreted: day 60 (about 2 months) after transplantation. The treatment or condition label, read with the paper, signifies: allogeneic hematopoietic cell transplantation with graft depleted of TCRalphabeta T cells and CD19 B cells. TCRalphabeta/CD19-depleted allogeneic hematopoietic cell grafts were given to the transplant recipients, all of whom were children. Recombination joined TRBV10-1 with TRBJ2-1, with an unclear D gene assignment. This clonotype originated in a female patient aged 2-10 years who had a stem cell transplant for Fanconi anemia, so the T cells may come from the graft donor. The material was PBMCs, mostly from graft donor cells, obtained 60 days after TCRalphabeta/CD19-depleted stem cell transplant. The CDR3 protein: CASSDPNRLNEQFF. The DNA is TGCGCCAGCAGTGACCCCAACCGACTCAATGAGCAGTTCTTC.